This TCR beta chain originates from a study of cytomegalovirus exposure and HLA in healthy donors. The PCR ran on 60 Vbeta and 13 Jbeta primers. Profiling relied on immunoSEQ multiplex PCR, and the TCRdb table lists in-frame clones only, not all of them. The data hold 90,000 to 150,000 clones, with around 70% observed a single time. The CDR3 spans 14 residues. Trimming took 7 bases from V and 2 from J; bases not matched to a gene: 8. CDR1 and CDR2 (germline): SGHTA, FQGNSA. The chain joins TRBV7-2 to TRBJ2-7, with 7 bases fitting TRBD2. The clonotype comes from a woman between 40 and 55 years old in good health and CMV-seropositive. The sequenced material came from PBMCs. The CDR3 is CASTLAGGAYEQYF. The CDR3 DNA is TGTGCCAGCACCCTCGCTGGGGGGGCCTACGAGCAGTACTTC.